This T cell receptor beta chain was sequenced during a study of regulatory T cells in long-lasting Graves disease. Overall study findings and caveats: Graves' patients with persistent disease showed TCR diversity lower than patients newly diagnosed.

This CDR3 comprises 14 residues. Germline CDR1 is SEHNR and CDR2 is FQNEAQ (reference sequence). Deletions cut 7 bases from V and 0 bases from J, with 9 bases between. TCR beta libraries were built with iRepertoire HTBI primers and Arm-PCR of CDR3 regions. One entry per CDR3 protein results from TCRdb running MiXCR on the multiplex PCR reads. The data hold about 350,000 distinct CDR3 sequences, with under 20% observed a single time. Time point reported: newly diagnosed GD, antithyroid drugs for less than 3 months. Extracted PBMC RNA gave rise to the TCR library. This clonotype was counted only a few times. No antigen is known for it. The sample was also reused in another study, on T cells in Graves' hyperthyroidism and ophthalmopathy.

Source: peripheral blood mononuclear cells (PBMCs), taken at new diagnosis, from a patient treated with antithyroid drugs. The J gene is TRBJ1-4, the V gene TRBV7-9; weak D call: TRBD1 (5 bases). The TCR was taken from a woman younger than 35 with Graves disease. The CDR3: CASTLQATNEKLFF. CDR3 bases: TGTGCCAGCACCCTACAGGCAACTAATGAAAAACTGTTTTTT.